These 7 T cell receptor beta chains came from one sample sequenced in a study of blood T cell repertoires in COVID-19. The protocol was immunoSEQ multiplex PCR, while the TCRdb copy is restricted to in-frame clones and leaves out a portion. The table shows about 150,000 clones, with about 90% occurring only once. What was sequenced was peripheral blood. Receptors were obtained from a man in his fifties with acute or convalescent COVID-19.

The chain combines TRBV19 with TRBJ1-1, with D possibly matching TRBD1 (6 bases). The CDR3 extends over 15 amino acids. Trimming shortened V by 4 bases and J by 2 bases, and 14 bases separated the two germline ends. The germline gives CDR1 LNHDA, CDR2 SQIVND (reference sequence). The CDR3 is CASSTAGQPNTEAFF. The CDR3, as DNA: TGTGCCAGTAGTACCGCCGGACAGCCAAACACTGAAGCTTTCTTT.

V is TRBV6-6 and J is TRBJ2-5, with 8 bases aligning to TRBD1. V lost 8 bases to trimming and J lost 3 bases; unmatched junction nucleotides: 5. Looked up from germline, CDR1 is MNHNY and CDR2 is SVGAGI (reference sequence). CDR3 length: 13 residues. The CDR3 DNA sequence: TGTGCCAGCGCGGGACAGGTCGAAGAGACCCAGTACTTC. Encoded protein: CASAGQVEETQYF.

V and J are TRBV18 and TRBJ2-2; 8 bases line up with TRBD1. Trimming at V came to 4 bases and at J to 5 bases, leaving 9 bases not matched to a gene. Germline V gene data show CDR1 as KGHSH and CDR2 as LQKENI. The CDR3 length is 16 residues. The CDR3 nucleotides are TGTGCCAGCTCACTAAGGACCACAGGGGGTACCGGGGAGCTGTTTTTT. This encodes CASSLRTTGGTGELFF.

This CDR3 is CSAGGQGGEQYV. In DNA form, the CDR3 reads TGCAGCGCGGGGGGGCAGGGCGGCGAGCAGTACGTC. V gene TRBV29-1 combines with J gene TRBJ2-7; 8 bases fit TRBD2. CDR3 length equals 12 residues. CDR1 is SQVTM and CDR2 is ANQGSEA in the germline V gene. The ends lost 7 bases at V and 6 bases at J; junction bases unmatched: 8.

V gene TRBV28 combines with J gene TRBJ2-4; the D is unclear. Between the trimmed V and J ends, which lost 6 bases and 1 base, there was a span of 10 bases. Germline V lookup: CDR1 MDHEN, CDR2 SYDVKM. The length of the CDR3 is 14 residues. CDR3 DNA sequence: TGTGCCAGCAGGTTAGGGCCGGCCAAAAACATTCAGTACTTC. The encoded protein is CASRLGPAKNIQYF.

The V call is TRBV23-1, the J call TRBJ1-1, with D maybe TRBD1 (5 bases). TRBV23-1 is classed as an ORF, of uncertain function. The CDR3 is made up of 14 amino acids. The V gene lost 2 bases and the J gene lost 12 bases, with 19 bases spanning the gap. CDR3: CASSQKWGVTGSFF. In DNA form, the CDR3 reads TGCGCCAGCAGTCAAAAGTGGGGGGTTACCGGGTCTTTCTTT.

This sequence joins TRBV5-1 and TRBJ1-1; D unresolved. Trimming stripped 1 base from V and 0 bases from J, with 16 bases between. The CDR3 loop spans 17 amino acids. Looked up from germline, CDR1 is SGHRS and CDR2 is YFSETQ. CDR3 bases: TGCGCCAGCAGCTTGTCTACGGGAAGGATCATGAACACTGAAGCTTTCTTT. It specifies CASSLSTGRIMNTEAFF.